Each of the 30 T cell receptor beta chains below was sequenced from the same sample in a study of CD8 T cells in ankylosing spondylitis. TCRdb recomputed calls from the 5' RACE reads with MiXCR, one row per CDR3 protein. The data contain roughly 120,000 distinct CDR3 sequences, roughly an eighth of them singletons. Sequencing used blood, either unsorted or a sorted T cell fraction (not recorded which). These receptors were taken from a female donor with ankylosing spondylitis or in good health (not recorded which).

This chain uses TRBV2 with TRBJ1-1; D may be TRBD1 (5 bases). This CDR3 has 13 amino acids. CDR1 is SNHLY, CDR2 FYNNEI, per germline. The V end lost 10 bases, the J end lost 4 bases, and 16 bases lay between the germline ends. The CDR3 DNA follows: TGTGCCACCCAGATCGGGGCTCGCACTGAAGCTTTCTTT. Its translation is CATQIGARTEAFF.

This clonotype has at least ten counts. The chain carries TRBV12-3 or TRBV12-4 and TRBJ2-1; the D gene is possibly TRBD1 (6 bases). The CDR3 extends over 12 amino acids. Trimming pared 5 bases from V and 8 bases from J, leaving 10 bases between. This chain's CDR3 is CASSAQGYEQFF. Here the CDR3 DNA reads TGTGCCAGCAGTGCACAGGGTTATGAGCAGTTCTTC.

The rearrangement links TRBV18 to TRBJ2-1; D is ambiguous. V shed 2 bases and J shed 6 bases, with 8 bases lying between them. Germline CDR1 and CDR2: KGHSH and LQKENI. The CDR3 loop spans 13 amino acids. CDR3 nucleotides: TGTGCCAGCTCACCAACGTCATTCAATGAGCAGTTCTTC. Translated, it gives CASSPTSFNEQFF.

This clonotype showed up just a few times. This chain connects TRBV27 to TRBJ1-2; tentatively, D is TRBD1 (6 bases). Germline V CDR1 and CDR2: MNHEY, SMNVEV (reference sequence). With 6 bases removed from V and 2 bases from J, the gap between germline ends came to 16 bases. This CDR3 has 15 residues. In DNA form, the CDR3 reads TGTGCCAGCAGGCCCCTCCAACAGGGCAACTATGGCTACACCTTC. Its protein product is CASRPLQQGNYGYTF.

Points on this clonotype: A much larger clone sits a single nucleotide away, making a read error possible. V usage is TRBV29-1 and J usage is TRBJ2-3; TRBD1 might be the D (5 bases). Per germline, CDR1 SQVTM and CDR2 ANQGSEA. The CDR3 runs 13 residues. Here the CDR3 reads CNVDPGSTDTQYF. The CDR3 DNA reads as TGCAACGTTGACCCAGGGAGCACAGATACGCAGTATTTT.

This clonotype appeared many times. This chain connects TRBV29-1 to TRBJ2-5; 7 nucleotides line up with TRBD2. This CDR3 has 12 amino acids. Germline V lookup: CDR1 SQVTM, CDR2 ANQGSEA. The V and J ends lost 7 bases and 1 base, in that order; junction bases with no gene match: 3. DNA of the CDR3: TGCAGCGGGTTAGCGGGCCAAGAGACCCAGTACTTC. Its protein is CSGLAGQETQYF. The full variable domain, in which reference TRBV29-1 and TRBJ2-5 provide the parts outside the CDR3, is SAVISQKPSRDICQRGTSLTIQCQVDSQVTMMFWYRQQPGQSLTLIATANQGSEATYESGFVIDKFPISRPNLTFSTLTVSNMSPEDSSIYLCSGLAGQETQYFGPGTRLLVL.

This clonotype was counted at least ten times. This chain joins TRBV25-1 and TRBJ2-2, with 9 positions matching TRBD1. The CDR3 is 16 residues long. CDR1 and CDR2 from the germline V gene are MGHDK and SYGVNS. J lost 1 base, V lost 5 bases, and 5 bases had no gene match. This CDR3 is CASSRDRVGNTGELFF. CDR3 nucleotides: TGTGCCAGCAGTAGGGACAGGGTCGGGAACACCGGGGAGCTGTTTTTT.

This clonotype was seen ten or more times. The chain links TRBV12-3 or TRBV12-4 to TRBJ1-1; the D gene is possibly TRBD1 (5 bases). The CDR3 loop spans 15 amino acids. Trimming left V 7 bases short and J 0 bases short, with 15 bases between. CDR3 DNA: TGTGCCAGCAATCTCTCCGGGGGTATGAACACTGAAGCTTTCTTT. It translates to CASNLSGGMNTEAFF.

This chain links TRBV5-1 with TRBJ2-5, with D tentatively TRBD2 (5 bases). The germline CDR1 and CDR2 sequences are SGHRS and YFSETQ. The CDR3 is 15 residues long. Trimming shortened V by 1 base and J by 3 bases, and 13 bases separated the two germline ends. CDR3 residues: CASSLLSLVEETQYF. As DNA, the CDR3 is TGCGCCAGCAGCTTGCTCTCACTAGTGGAAGAGACCCAGTACTTC.

This clonotype has just a few counts. The chain combines TRBV12-3 or TRBV12-4 with TRBJ1-2, with a weak D call TRBD1 (6 bases). Trimming stripped 7 bases from V and 0 bases from J, with 12 bases between. This CDR3 region has 14 residues. CDR3 sequence reads: CASKRDISNYGYTF. The CDR3 region has the DNA TGTGCCAGCAAGCGGGACATCTCTAACTATGGCTACACCTTC.

This clonotype was detected a few times. The genes are TRBV29-1 and TRBJ1-2; the D gene is possibly TRBD1 (5 bases). Trimming cost V 8 bases and J 7 bases, with 20 bases left between them. Germline lookup yields CDR1 SQVTM and CDR2 ANQGSEA. The CDR3 runs to 13 residues. The CDR3 DNA follows: TGCAGCCTGGGGGGGGAGGGCCCTTCTGGCTACACCTTC. It encodes CSLGGEGPSGYTF.

This clonotype has more than one count but fewer than ten. V is TRBV18 and J is TRBJ1-6, with D unresolved. The V end was cut by 4 bases, the J end by 0 bases, with 4 bases between. The CDR3 extends over 14 amino acids. The V gene's germline CDR1 is KGHSH and CDR2 LQKENI. CDR3 in DNA: TGTGCCAGCTCACAGGGCTCCTATAATTCACCCCTCCACTTT. Encoded protein: CASSQGSYNSPLHF.

This clonotype was seen ten or more times. The rearrangement joins TRBV15 to TRBJ2-3; D gene unclear. Germline V CDR1 and CDR2: LNHNV, YYDKDF (reference sequence). The CDR3 sequence is 13 residues long. The ends were cut back, 0 bases at V and 3 bases at J, with 4 bases in the middle. Here the CDR3 reads CATSRDLTDTQYF. The CDR3 DNA sequence: TGTGCCACCAGCAGAGATTTGACAGATACGCAGTATTTT.

This clonotype was picked up a small number of times. V gene TRBV18 combines with J gene TRBJ2-3, with 13 bases fitting TRBD2. The CDR3 runs to 16 residues. CDR1 and CDR2 (germline): KGHSH, LQKENI. V lost 6 bases to trimming and J lost 5 bases; unmatched junction nucleotides: 8. CDR3 loop: CASSATSGGVKDTQYF. The CDR3 region has the DNA TGTGCCAGCTCCGCAACTAGCGGGGGGGTTAAAGATACGCAGTATTTT.

In this sample, this clonotype turned up many times. The chain joins TRBV29-1 to TRBJ2-1; 14 bases are a match to TRBD2. V lost 8 bases and J lost 9; bases outside the gene matches: 9. Germline CDR1 is SQVTM and CDR2 is ANQGSEA. The CDR3 has 14 residues. The DNA for the CDR3 is TGCAGCTTCCCGACTAGCGGGGGGGCCCGTGAGCAGTTCTTC. Translation: CSFPTSGGAREQFF.

The chain recombines TRBV15 with TRBJ2-3; D might be TRBD1 or TRBD2, each matching 5 bases. V gave up 2 bases and J gave up 1 base, with 10 bases separating them. From germline, CDR1 is LNHNV and CDR2 YYDKDF (reference sequence). CDR3 length equals 15 residues. In nucleotides, the CDR3 is TGTGCCACCAGCAGACGAGGGGTTGGCACAGATACGCAGTATTTT. This encodes CATSRRGVGTDTQYF.

Worth noting for this clonotype: A much larger clonotype is one base distant, so this may be a read error. The chain combines TRBV12-3 or TRBV12-4 with TRBJ2-7; the D gene is possibly TRBD2 (6 bases). CDR3 size: 12 residues. Between the trimmed V and J ends, which lost 0 bases and 9 bases, there was a span of 9 bases. CDR3 sequence: CASSLAQGGQYF. In DNA, the CDR3 is TGTGCCAGCAGTTTAGCCCAGGGAGGGCAGTACTTC.

The chain couples TRBV20-1 to TRBJ1-4; D perhaps matches TRBD1 (5 bases). V was shortened by 3 bases and J by 10 bases, with 15 bases between the two germline ends. Germline loops: CDR1 DFQATT, CDR2 SNEGSKA (reference sequence). This CDR3 contains 13 residues. The CDR3 DNA sequence: TGCAGTGCTAGCCCCACCTTGGGGGGAAAACTGTTTTTT. This sequence encodes CSASPTLGGKLFF.

This clonotype was counted a few times. The chain uses TRBV18 and TRBJ1-2; D gene ambiguous. Germline loops: CDR1 KGHSH, CDR2 LQKENI. Trimming cost V 10 bases and J 5 bases, with 8 bases left between them. The CDR3 length is 10 residues. DNA for the CDR3: TGTGCCACTTCCCCTTATGGCTACACCTTC. Translating it yields CATSPYGYTF.

This clonotype was detected a few times. The J gene is TRBJ2-1, the V gene TRBV29-1, with 9 bases lining up with TRBD2. Germline V gene data show CDR1 as SQVTM and CDR2 as ANQGSEA. The CDR3 spans 18 residues. V was clipped by 1 base and J by 2 bases; unmatched bases: 12. The CDR3 loop is CSVEGWIEREATYNEQFF. CDR3 in DNA: TGCAGCGTTGAAGGGTGGATAGAGCGGGAGGCTACCTACAATGAGCAGTTCTTC.

V usage is TRBV12-3 or TRBV12-4 and J usage is TRBJ1-6; TRBD1 might be the D (6 bases). The CDR3 runs to 16 residues. Trimming left V 5 bases short and J 6 bases short, with 17 bases between. This chain's CDR3 is CASSPESVGANSPLHF. Written as DNA, the CDR3 is TGTGCCAGCAGTCCAGAGTCGGTGGGGGCTAATTCACCCCTCCACTTT.

In DNA form, the CDR3 reads TGTGCCAGCAGCTTGGATGGGACAGGGAGGGTCCGTGAGCAGTTCTTC. Amino acid sequence: CASSLDGTGRVREQFF. V is TRBV5-5 and J is TRBJ2-1, with 9 bases that match TRBD1. Germline V lookup: CDR1 SGHKS, CDR2 YYEKEE (reference sequence). J was trimmed by 9 bases and V by 0 bases; bases with no gene match: 10. The CDR3 sequence is 16 residues long.

V is TRBV7-2 and J is TRBJ2-1; the match to TRBD2 covers 13 bases. The CDR3 runs to 17 residues. The V gene's germline CDR1 is SGHTA and CDR2 FQGNSA. The ends lost 5 bases at V and 5 bases at J; junction bases unmatched: 9. The CDR3 is CASSPRTSGGQNNEQFF. The CDR3 coding sequence is TGTGCCAGCAGCCCGCGGACTAGCGGGGGCCAAAACAATGAGCAGTTCTTC.

This clonotype was recorded a few times. The CDR3 region is CASSSGYAGNTIYF. The CDR3 DNA reads TGTGCCAGCAGCTCAGGATACGCTGGAAACACCATATATTTT. V usage is TRBV7-9 and J usage is TRBJ1-3; D uncertain. V lost 4 bases and J 2 bases, leaving 9 bases between the germline ends. The CDR3 has 14 amino acids. Germline-derived CDR1 and CDR2 are SEHNR and FQNEAQ (reference sequence). Filled out from reference TRBV7-9 and TRBJ1-3, the complete variable domain reads DTGVSQNPRHKITKRGQNVTFRCDPISEHNRLYWYRQTLGQGPEFLTYFQNEAQLEKSRLLSDRFSAERPKGSFSTLEIQRTEQGDSAMYLCASSSGYAGNTIYFGEGSWLTVV.

This clonotype was found many times. The rearrangement links TRBV20-1 to TRBJ1-1; D is unclear. Germline V lookup: CDR1 DFQATT, CDR2 SNEGSKA (reference sequence). Trimming stripped 3 bases from V and 0 bases from J, with 8 bases between. The CDR3 runs to 13 residues. The chain's CDR3 is CSASRSLNTEAFF. CDR3 bases: TGCAGTGCTAGCCGGAGCTTGAACACTGAAGCTTTCTTT.

The V gene is TRBV30, the J gene TRBJ1-4; D is unclear. CDR1 is GTSNPN and CDR2 is SVGIG in the germline V gene (reference sequence). The CDR3 totals 13 residues. Trimming removed 0 bases at V and 8 bases at J, with 10 bases between. In nucleotides, the CDR3 is TGTGCCTGGAGTGTGGGAAGGTGGGAAAAACTGTTTTTT. It yields the protein CAWSVGRWEKLFF.

This clonotype has a count of ten or more. The chain combines TRBV9 with TRBJ2-7; TRBD2 matches at 9 bases. The V and J ends lost 4 bases and 5 bases, in that order; junction bases with no gene match: 10. CDR1 SGDLS and CDR2 YYNGEE come from the germline V gene. This CDR3 contains 15 residues. The CDR3 reads CASSSTGTSNNEQYF. DNA for the CDR3: TGTGCCAGCAGCTCGACCGGGACTAGCAACAACGAGCAGTACTTC.

In this sample, this clonotype turned up a few times. The J gene is TRBJ2-7, the V gene TRBV20-1; no clear D. V lost 0 bases and J 5 bases, leaving 11 bases between the germline ends. This CDR3 comprises 13 residues. Germline CDR1 is DFQATT and CDR2 is SNEGSKA (reference sequence). This CDR3 reads CSARDPGSNEQYF. The CDR3 DNA reads as TGCAGTGCTAGAGATCCGGGCTCTAACGAGCAGTACTTC.

This clonotype appeared a few times. The J gene is TRBJ2-2, the V gene TRBV9; 9 positions match TRBD2. The J segment lost 7 bases and the V segment lost 0 bases, leaving 7 bases of the junction unmatched. Germline loops: CDR1 SGDLS, CDR2 YYNGEE. The CDR3 length is 16 residues. CDR3 region: CASSVEGGGASGELFF. The DNA of the CDR3 is TGTGCCAGCAGCGTAGAAGGCGGGGGGGCCAGCGGGGAGCTGTTTTTT.

As to this clonotype: Just one base apart from a much larger clone, this may be a read error. The chain joins TRBV20-1 to TRBJ2-1, with 9 bases that match TRBD1. V was pared by 0 bases and J by 11 bases, with 8 bases of the junction left unmatched. The CDR3 covers 14 residues. The germline CDR1 and CDR2 sequences are DFQATT and SNEGSKA (reference sequence). CDR3 DNA: TGCAGTGCTAGAGATCGTACAGGGGGCCGACAGCAGTTCTTC. Translated, it gives CSARDRTGGRQQFF.